This TCR beta chain appears in the sequencing data of a study of early T cells in non-severe SARS-CoV-2 infection. Study in general: The input, bulk RNA from unsorted whole blood, was sequenced, and chains were unpaired.

Relative to its sample, this clonotype is medium-sized. The length of the CDR3 is 13 residues. V dropped 0 bases and J dropped 5 bases, with 7 bases sitting between them. TCRdb used MiXCR to reprocess the 5' RACE reads, holding one entry per CDR3 protein. This table has approximately 27,000 distinct CDR3 sequences, around 5.4% appearing once. This chain uses TRBV12-3 or TRBV12-4 with TRBJ1-2; unclear D gene. Sequencing was carried out using whole blood. The TCR was taken from an adult who was a healthcare worker with PCR-confirmed SARS-CoV-2 infection or an uninfected control (not recorded which). The CDR3: CASSLAGPYGYTF. The CDR3 bases are TGTGCCAGCAGTTTAGCAGGGCCTTATGGCTACACCTTC.